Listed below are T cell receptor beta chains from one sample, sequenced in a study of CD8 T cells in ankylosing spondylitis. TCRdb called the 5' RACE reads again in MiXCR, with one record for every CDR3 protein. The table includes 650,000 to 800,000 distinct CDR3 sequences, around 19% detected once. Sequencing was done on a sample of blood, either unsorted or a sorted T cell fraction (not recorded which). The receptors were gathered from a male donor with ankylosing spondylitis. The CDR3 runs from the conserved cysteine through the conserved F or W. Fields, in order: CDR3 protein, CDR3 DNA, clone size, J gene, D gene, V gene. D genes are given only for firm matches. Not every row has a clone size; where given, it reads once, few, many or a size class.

CASSQGGSGVETQYF TGTGCCAGCAGCCAAGGGGGTAGCGGGGTGGAGACCCAGTACTTC . TRBJ2-5 TRBD2 TRBV11-2
CASSTRAGANVLTF TGTGCCAGCAGTACCCGAGCCGGGGCCAACGTCCTGACTTTC . TRBJ2-6 . TRBV12-3/TRBV12-4
CASSRTGYSYEQYF TGTGCCAGCAGCCGGACAGGGTACTCCTACGAGCAGTACTTC . TRBJ2-7 TRBD1 TRBV12-3/TRBV12-4
CASSYPGTVNYGYTF TGTGCCAGCAGTTACCCCGGGACGGTGAACTATGGCTACACCTTC few TRBJ1-2 . TRBV6-2/TRBV6-3
CASSQSRGDTQYF TGTGCCAGCAGCCAATCGCGGGGTGATACGCAGTATTTT few TRBJ2-3 . TRBV3-1
CASSLRGGQETQYF TGTGCCAGCAGCTTGCGGGGGGGCCAAGAGACCCAGTACTTC few TRBJ2-5 TRBD2 TRBV5-4
CASSQGFHYKETQYF TGTGCCAGCAGCCAGGGATTCCACTACAAAGAGACCCAGTACTTC . TRBJ2-5 . TRBV12-3/TRBV12-4
CASSFFTSSPLQETQYF TGCGCCAGCAGCTTCTTCACTAGCTCCCCGTTACAAGAGACCCAGTACTTC . TRBJ2-5 . TRBV5-1
CASRETSGVETQYF TGTGCCAGCAGAGAGACTAGCGGGGTAGAGACCCAGTACTTC few TRBJ2-5 TRBD2 TRBV2
CSARISADTQYF TGCAGTGCTAGAATTTCGGCAGATACGCAGTATTTT . TRBJ2-3 . TRBV20-1
CASMDLNTEAFF TGTGCCAGCATGGATTTGAACACTGAAGCTTTCTTT . TRBJ1-1 . TRBV28
CASSPRDRAEKLFF TGTGCCAGCAGCCCCCGGGACAGGGCTGAAAAACTGTTTTTT . TRBJ1-4 TRBD1 TRBV11-2
CASSLQEYNEQFF TGTGCCAGCAGCTTACAGGAGTACAATGAGCAGTTCTTC few TRBJ2-1 . TRBV7-9
CASSEQGARVTGELFF TGTGCCAGCAGTGAACAGGGGGCGCGGGTCACCGGGGAGCTGTTTTTT . TRBJ2-2 TRBD1 TRBV2
CASSQDSPGTDTQYF TGCGCCAGCAGCCAAGACAGTCCCGGCACAGATACGCAGTATTTT few TRBJ2-3 . TRBV4-3
CASSLYGTDTQYF TGTGCCAGCAGCTTATATGGCACAGATACGCAGTATTTT many TRBJ2-3 . TRBV7-6
CASSLGLAGYEQYF TGTGCCAGCAGTCTAGGACTAGCTGGCTACGAGCAGTACTTC many TRBJ2-7 TRBD2 TRBV6-1
CSARGLAGGPDTQYF TGCAGTGCTAGAGGACTAGCGGGGGGGCCAGATACGCAGTATTTT many TRBJ2-3 TRBD2 TRBV20-1
CASSHRAAGDTEAFF TGTGCCAGCAGCCACCGGGCAGCCGGGGACACTGAAGCTTTCTTT . TRBJ1-1 . TRBV3-1
CASSDRTGGADTEAFF TGTGCCAGCAGTGATCGGACAGGGGGCGCGGACACTGAAGCTTTCTTT few TRBJ1-1 TRBD1 TRBV2
CATSRVSTNEKLFF TGTGCCACCAGCAGAGTTTCAACTAATGAAAAACTGTTTTTT few TRBJ1-4 . TRBV15
CASRNRGVTEAFF TGTGCCAGCAGAAATAGGGGAGTCACTGAAGCTTTCTTT . TRBJ1-1 . TRBV12-3/TRBV12-4
CASSQDNRGTYEQYF TGCGCCAGCAGCCAAGATAATCGAGGCACCTACGAGCAGTACTTC few TRBJ2-7 . TRBV4-3
CASSHHRDRINSPLHF TGTGCCAGCAGCCACCACCGGGACAGAATTAATTCACCCCTCCACTTT . TRBJ1-6 TRBD1 TRBV27
CASSLDPSGYAKLFF TGTGCCAGCAGTTTAGACCCGTCGGGCTATGCAAAACTGTTTTTT . TRBJ1-4 . TRBV12-3/TRBV12-4
CSAIVLSGGAPYNEQFF TGCAGTGCTATCGTGCTAAGCGGCGGGGCGCCCTACAATGAGCAGTTCTTC . TRBJ2-1 . TRBV20-1
CASSLSMTGASYGYTF TGTGCCAGCAGCTTAAGTATGACAGGAGCCTCCTATGGCTACACCTTC . TRBJ1-2 . TRBV7-2
CASSISGRLRSEQFF TGTGCCAGCAGTATTAGCGGGAGGCTGCGTAGTGAGCAGTTCTTC few TRBJ2-1 TRBD2 TRBV12-3/TRBV12-4
CASKKNGPYEQYF TGTGCCAGCAAAAAAAACGGGCCCTACGAGCAGTACTTC . TRBJ2-7 . TRBV28
CASSYGGTSGSVGELFF TGTGCCAGCAGTTACGGGGGGACTAGCGGGAGTGTCGGGGAGCTGTTTTTT . TRBJ2-2 TRBD2 TRBV6-2/TRBV6-3
CASSLGRTARDEQFF TGTGCCAGCAGTTTAGGGCGTACGGCGAGGGATGAGCAGTTCTTC . TRBJ2-1 . TRBV12-3/TRBV12-4
CASSHFRDSTDTQYF TGTGCCAGCAGCCATTTCCGGGACAGCACAGATACGCAGTATTTT . TRBJ2-3 . TRBV3-1
CASSYRRPSAGNTIYF TGTGCCAGCAGTTATCGTCGGCCCTCGGCTGGAAACACCATATATTTT few TRBJ1-3 . TRBV12-3/TRBV12-4
CSARWGANTGELFF TGCAGTGCTAGATGGGGTGCGAACACCGGGGAGCTGTTTTTT . TRBJ2-2 . TRBV20-1
CASSSTGLAGEIQYF TGCGCCAGCAGCTCCACGGGACTAGCGGGGGAAATCCAGTACTTC few TRBJ2-5 TRBD2 TRBV5-1
CASSLGGSPGEQYF TGTGCCAGCAGTTTAGGCGGGAGTCCGGGCGAGCAGTACTTC . TRBJ2-7 TRBD2 TRBV12-3/TRBV12-4
CASSLYGDNTEAFF TGTGCCAGCAGCTTATATGGGGACAACACTGAAGCTTTCTTT few TRBJ1-1 . TRBV7-9
CASSLRGQGELFF TGTGCCAGCAGCTTGAGGGGGCAAGGGGAGCTGTTTTTT . TRBJ2-2 TRBD1 TRBV27
CASSSDPGVGRGLNYGYTF TGTGCCAGCAGCTCCGACCCCGGGGTGGGCCGAGGCCTTAACTATGGCTACACCTTC . TRBJ1-2 . TRBV11-1
CASSNRRGSTDTQYF TGTGCCAGCAGTAATAGGCGGGGTAGCACAGATACGCAGTATTTT few TRBJ2-3 . TRBV7-9
CATSDQQGGGTDTQYF TGTGCCACCAGTGATCAACAGGGAGGTGGGACAGATACGCAGTATTTT . TRBJ2-3 . TRBV24-1